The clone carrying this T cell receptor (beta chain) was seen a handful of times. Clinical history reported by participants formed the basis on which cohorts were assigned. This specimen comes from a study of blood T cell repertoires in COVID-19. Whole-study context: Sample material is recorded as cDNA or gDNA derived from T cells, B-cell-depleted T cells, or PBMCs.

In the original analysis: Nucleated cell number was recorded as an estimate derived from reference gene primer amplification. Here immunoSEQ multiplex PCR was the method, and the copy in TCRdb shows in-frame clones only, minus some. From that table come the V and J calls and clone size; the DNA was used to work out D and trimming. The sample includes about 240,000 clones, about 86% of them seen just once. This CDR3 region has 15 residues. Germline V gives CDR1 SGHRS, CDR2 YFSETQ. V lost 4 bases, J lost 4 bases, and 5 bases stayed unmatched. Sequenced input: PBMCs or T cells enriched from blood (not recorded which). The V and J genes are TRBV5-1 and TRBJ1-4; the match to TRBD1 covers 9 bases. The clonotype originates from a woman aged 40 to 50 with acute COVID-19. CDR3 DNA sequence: TGCGCCAGCAGCGCACAGGGGGCTGATAATGAAAAACTGTTTTTT. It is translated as CASSAQGADNEKLFF.